The 30 T cell receptor beta chains below all came from one sample that was sequenced in a study of control samples from healthy donors and cancer patients. Clones were sequenced by immunoSEQ multiplex PCR, and TCRdb holds only the in-frame ones, with some missing. The sample has 140,000 to 150,000 clones, around 90% seen once. The sequencing sample was made of blood. These receptors were taken from a young man in good health.

V and J are TRBV7-2 and TRBJ2-7, with D possibly being TRBD1 (6 bases). Germline CDR1 SGHTA, CDR2 FQGNSA. Deletions cut 5 bases from V and 2 bases from J, with 10 bases between. CDR3 size: 13 residues. The CDR3 spells CASSHGQTYEQYF. In DNA, the CDR3 is TGTGCCAGCAGCCATGGACAGACCTACGAGCAGTACTTC. Full variable domain (rest looked up from reference TRBV7-2 and TRBJ2-7): GAGVSQSPSNKVTEKGKDVELRCDPISGHTALYWYRQSLGQGLEFLIYFQGNSAPDKSGLPSDRFSAERTGGSVSTLTIQRTQQEDSAVYLCASSHGQTYEQYFGPGTRLTVT.

V usage is TRBV6-5 and J usage is TRBJ2-3, with D unresolved. The germline gives CDR1 MNHEY, CDR2 SVGAGI. CDR3 length equals 15 residues. V was pared by 0 bases and J by 2 bases, with 9 bases between. CDR3 loop: CASSYSVRATDTQYF. The CDR3 nucleotides read TGTGCCAGCAGTTACTCGGTCCGTGCCACAGATACGCAGTATTTT.

This clone was seen more than once but under ten times. The chain couples TRBV3-1 (or the pseudogene TRBV3-2) to TRBJ1-2; D uncertain. V lost 4 bases and J 0 bases, leaving 12 bases between the germline ends. The CDR3 spans 15 residues. CDR1 and CDR2 (germline): LGHDT, YNNKEL (reference sequence). CDR3 sequence reads: CASSLRGSPNYGYTF. The CDR3 region has the DNA TGTGCCAGCAGCCTCAGAGGATCCCCTAACTATGGCTACACCTTC.

CDR3 region: CASSQWDRAEKLFF. The CDR3 coding sequence is TGTGCCAGCAGCCAATGGGACAGGGCGGAAAAACTGTTTTTT. The chain recombines TRBV3-1 (or the pseudogene TRBV3-2) with TRBJ1-4; 9 positions match TRBD1. V lost 2 bases to trimming and J lost 8 bases; unmatched junction nucleotides: 3. CDR1 is LGHDT and CDR2 is YNNKEL in the germline V gene (reference sequence). The CDR3 loop spans 14 amino acids.

The rearrangement uses TRBV9 and TRBJ2-5, with 12 bases lining up with TRBD1. This CDR3 contains 15 residues. Looked up from germline, CDR1 is SGDLS and CDR2 is YYNGEE. V was pared by 4 bases and J by 5 bases, with 6 bases of the junction left unmatched. DNA of the CDR3: TGTGCCAGCAGCACGCCCGGGACAGGGGGCGAGACCCAGTACTTC. It translates to CASSTPGTGGETQYF.

The genes are TRBV7-2 and TRBJ1-6; D unresolved. The CDR3 consists of 13 residues. Trimming cost V 5 bases and J 11 bases, with 13 bases left between them. The germline V gene has CDR1 SGHTA and CDR2 FQGNSA. The DNA for the CDR3 is TGTGCCAGCAGCCCCTTAGGTTCAACACCCCTCCACTTT. The encoded protein is CASSPLGSTPLHF.

This clone was found once. V usage is TRBV19 and J usage is TRBJ1-5; 7 bases are a match to TRBD1. The V segment lost 2 bases and the J segment 0 bases; nucleotides outside the gene matches: 7. CDR1 is LNHDA and CDR2 is SQIVND in the germline V gene (reference sequence). The CDR3 totals 17 residues. The CDR3 DNA reads as TGTGCCAGTAGTATACCACCGACAGGGACTAGCAATCAGCCCCAGCATTTT. Amino acid sequence: CASSIPPTGTSNQPQHF.

The chain couples TRBV13 to TRBJ2-7; 8 bases line up with TRBD1. The V gene end was trimmed by 3 bases and the J gene end by 7 bases; junction bases not matched to a gene: 5. The CDR3 length is 13 residues. Germline lookup yields CDR1 PRHDT and CDR2 FYEKMQ (reference sequence). In DNA form, the CDR3 reads TGTGCCAGCAGCTTGCAGGGGGCTGGTGAGCAGTACTTC. As protein: CASSLQGAGEQYF. Full variable domain (missing parts from reference TRBV13 and TRBJ2-7): AAGVIQSPRHLIKEKRETATLKCYPIPRHDTVYWYQQGPGQDPQFLISFYEKMQSDKGSIPDRFSAQQFSDYHSELNMSSLELGDSALYFCASSLQGAGEQYFGPGTRLTVT.

The table lists this clone with a few counts. The V and J genes are TRBV5-1 and TRBJ1-4, with D tentatively TRBD1 (5 bases). Germline V gene sequence: CDR1 SGHRS, CDR2 YFSETQ. This CDR3 is built from 16 residues. Trimming pared 1 base from V and 0 bases from J, leaving 10 bases between. DNA for the CDR3: TGCGCCAGCAGCTTGTCAGGGATGACAACTAATGAAAAACTGTTTTTT. As protein: CASSLSGMTTNEKLFF. Based on the CDR3 plus reference TRBV5-1 and TRBJ1-4, the full variable domain is KAGVTQTPRYLIKTRGQQVTLSCSPISGHRSVSWYQQTPGQGLQFLFEYFSETQRNKGNFPGRFSGRQFSNSRSEMNVSTLELGDSALYLCASSLSGMTTNEKLFFGSGTQLSVL.

This chain joins TRBV6-1 and TRBJ1-2; a weak D match, TRBD1 (6 bases). Germline V gene sequence: CDR1 MNHNS, CDR2 SASEGT. V was trimmed by 3 bases and J by 5 bases, leaving 16 bases between them. The CDR3 runs 15 residues. CDR3 sequence reads: CASSEAPRTVYGYTF. The CDR3 DNA reads as TGTGCCAGCAGTGAGGCGCCTAGGACAGTATATGGCTACACCTTC.

This sequence joins TRBV11-3 and TRBJ2-1; tentative D call: TRBD2 (6 bases). The CDR3 runs 16 residues. Trimming took off 1 base at V and 0 bases at J, with 10 bases between the two ends. The V gene's germline CDR1 is SGHNT and CDR2 YENEEA. The CDR3 DNA follows: TGTGCCAGCAGCTTAGGGGGACTCCGCTCCTACAATGAGCAGTTCTTC. This sequence encodes CASSLGGLRSYNEQFF.

This clone showed up just once. This chain links TRBV5-5 with TRBJ2-5; D is undetermined. V lost 4 bases and J 2 bases, leaving 15 bases between the germline ends. Germline V gene lookup returns CDR1 SGHKS and CDR2 YYEKEE (reference sequence). The CDR3 has 15 amino acids. The CDR3 nucleotides read TGTGCCAGCAGCCCTAACCAAGGGATTCAAGAGACCCAGTACTTC. It codes for CASSPNQGIQETQYF. The entire variable domain, with the rest obtained from reference TRBV5-5 and TRBJ2-5, is as follows: DAGVTQSPTHLIKTRGQQVTLRCSPISGHKSVSWYQQVLGQGPQFIFQYYEKEERGRGNFPDRFSARQFPNYSSELNVNALLLGDSALYLCASSPNQGIQETQYFGPGTRLLVL.

This clone occurred once. The CDR3 loop is CASSSTTVAVEQFF. CDR3 DNA: TGTGCCAGCAGCTCCACGACTGTAGCGGTGGAGCAGTTCTTC. The rearrangement uses TRBV7-8 and TRBJ2-1; perhaps TRBD2 as D (6 bases). From germline, CDR1 is SGHVS and CDR2 FQNEAQ. V lost 4 bases, J lost 10 bases, and 17 bases lay in between. This CDR3 region has 14 residues.

The chain has TRBV6-2 or TRBV6-3 and TRBJ2-7, with unresolved D. Per the germline V gene, CDR1 is MNHEY and CDR2 is SVGEGT. This CDR3 spans 12 amino acids. The ends were cut back, 2 bases at V and 7 bases at J, with 9 bases in the middle. The CDR3 sequence is CASSYGEGEQYF. In nucleotides, the CDR3 is TGTGCCAGCAGTTACGGGGAAGGAGAGCAGTACTTC.

The CDR3 loop is CASSQDLVRGNEQFF. DNA for the CDR3: TGTGCCAGCAGCCAAGACTTGGTCAGGGGTAATGAGCAGTTCTTC. V usage is TRBV3-1 (or the pseudogene TRBV3-2) and J usage is TRBJ2-1; D is perhaps TRBD1 (6 bases). V was clipped by 0 bases and J by 7 bases, with 13 bases between them. Germline assignment: CDR1 LGHDT and CDR2 YNNKEL (reference sequence). The CDR3 totals 15 residues.

The chain combines TRBV20-1 with TRBJ2-7; D gene unclear. The V gene's germline CDR1 is DFQATT and CDR2 SNEGSKA (reference sequence). V was shortened by 6 bases and J by 5 bases, with 8 bases between the two germline ends. CDR3 length: 10 residues. The CDR3 reads CSAPLHEQYF. CDR3 nucleotides: TGCAGTGCCCCCCTTCACGAGCAGTACTTC.

The CDR3, as DNA: TGTGCCAGCAGCAGGGGACTAACTAACACCGGGGAGCTGTTTTTT. This sequence encodes CASSRGLTNTGELFF. This chain uses TRBV7-9 with TRBJ2-2; 7 nucleotides match TRBD2. This CDR3 contains 15 residues. The V gene's germline CDR1 is SEHNR and CDR2 FQNEAQ (reference sequence). J was trimmed by 2 bases and V by 5 bases; bases with no gene match: 5.

V and J are TRBV25-1 and TRBJ2-1; no definite D call. CDR1 MGHDK and CDR2 SYGVNS come from the germline V gene. This CDR3 has 15 residues. With 3 bases removed from V and 3 bases from J, the gap between germline ends came to 12 bases. This CDR3 is CASSDEVRLYNEQFF. CDR3 bases: TGTGCCAGCAGTGACGAGGTAAGACTCTACAATGAGCAGTTCTTC.

This clone was seen a single time. The rearrangement joins TRBV24-1 to TRBJ1-4; D may be TRBD1 (5 bases). Per germline, CDR1 KGHDR and CDR2 SFDVKD. V lost 3 bases and J lost 4, with 11 bases in between. CDR3 length equals 15 residues. CDR3 in DNA: TGTGCCACCAGTGATCGATCGGGGGATAATGAAAAACTGTTTTTT. Residues: CATSDRSGDNEKLFF.

The rearrangement uses TRBV6-5 and TRBJ1-1; TRBD1 agrees at 7 bases. Per the germline V gene, CDR1 is MNHEY and CDR2 is SVGAGI. With V trimmed by 5 bases and J by 0 bases, 6 bases remained unmatched. The length of the CDR3 is 15 residues. The CDR3 spells CASSPTTGVNTEAFF. In DNA, the CDR3 is TGTGCCAGCAGTCCAACCACAGGGGTGAACACTGAAGCTTTCTTT.

V usage is TRBV6-5 and J usage is TRBJ2-7; the D gene could be TRBD1 or TRBD2 (5 bases each). Trimming stripped 6 bases from V and 0 bases from J, with 9 bases between. CDR3 length: 13 amino acids. The germline gives CDR1 MNHEY, CDR2 SVGAGI. CDR3 residues: CASSRDGSYEQYF. In DNA, the CDR3 is TGTGCCAGCAGCCGGGACGGCTCCTACGAGCAGTACTTC.

V and J are TRBV5-4 and TRBJ2-1; 8 bases align to TRBD2. The germline gives CDR1 SGHNT, CDR2 YYREEE (reference sequence). This CDR3 is built from 15 residues. J was trimmed by 5 bases and V by 1 base; bases with no gene match: 5. CDR3 loop: CASSLRGGGHNEQFF. The DNA of the CDR3 is TGTGCCAGCAGCTTGCGTGGCGGGGGGCACAATGAGCAGTTCTTC.

The V gene is TRBV2, the J gene TRBJ2-1; D gene unclear. This CDR3 has 14 residues. The V and J ends lost 5 bases and 0 bases respectively, with 8 bases between them. CDR1 is SNHLY and CDR2 is FYNNEI in the germline V gene. Here the CDR3 reads CASSLLSSYNEQFF. The CDR3 nucleotides read TGTGCCAGCAGTTTACTTAGCTCCTACAATGAGCAGTTCTTC.

V and J are TRBV15 and TRBJ2-5; D possibly corresponds to TRBD2 (6 bases). V lost 1 base, J lost 4 bases, and 7 bases lay in between. The CDR3 length is 13 residues. Germline assignment: CDR1 LNHNV and CDR2 YYDKDF (reference sequence). CDR3 DNA sequence: TGTGCCACCAGCAGAGGGGGGGTAGAGACCCAGTACTTC. Its translation: CATSRGGVETQYF.

The gene calls are TRBV19 and TRBJ1-6; D call uncertain. The V end was cut by 1 base, the J end by 7 bases, with 8 bases between. Germline V gives CDR1 LNHDA, CDR2 SQIVND (reference sequence). There are 14 residues in the CDR3. For the CDR3, the DNA is TGTGCCAGTAGTATAGGGCTTCTAAATTCACCCCTCCACTTT. It specifies CASSIGLLNSPLHF.

The V and J genes are TRBV14 and TRBJ1-4; possibly TRBD1 for D (6 bases). CDR1 and CDR2 (germline): SGHDN, FVKESK. The CDR3 runs to 13 residues. The V end was cut by 4 bases, the J end by 8 bases, with 11 bases between. CDR3 in amino acids: CASSRQVEEKLFF. CDR3 coding DNA: TGTGCCAGCAGCCGACAGGTAGAGGAAAAACTGTTTTTT.

The chain couples TRBV27 to TRBJ2-2; weak D call: TRBD1 (5 bases). Germline CDR1 and CDR2: MNHEY and SMNVEV (reference sequence). The CDR3 loop spans 16 amino acids. V lost 6 bases to trimming and J lost 1 base, with 15 bases between them. As DNA, the CDR3 is TGTGCCAGCAGCTGGGAAGGGGCCCTGAACACCGGGGAGCTGTTTTTT. Translation gives CASSWEGALNTGELFF.

This chain connects TRBV19 to TRBJ2-7; TRBD1 matches 9 bases. The CDR3 has 14 amino acids. Per the germline V gene, CDR1 is LNHDA and CDR2 is SQIVND (reference sequence). With V trimmed by 6 bases and J by 4 bases, 7 bases remained unmatched. The CDR3 reads CASRGTGTRYEQYF. In DNA form, the CDR3 reads TGTGCCAGTAGGGGGACAGGGACTCGGTACGAGCAGTACTTC.

The chain joins TRBV6-5 to TRBJ2-1; TRBD1 aligns across 7 bases. The germline V gene has CDR1 MNHEY and CDR2 SVGAGI. V shed 6 bases, J shed 6 bases, and the junction held 5 bases outside the gene matches. The CDR3 spans 13 residues. Here the CDR3 DNA reads TGTGCCAGCAGACTTACAGGGGCCAATGAGCAGTTCTTC. Translation gives CASRLTGANEQFF.

CDR3 DNA sequence: TGCAGTGCTAGTACTGACGTTATCGGGGAGCTGTTTTTT. Its protein is CSASTDVIGELFF. The J gene is TRBJ2-2, the V gene TRBV20-1; D is unclear. From germline, CDR1 is DFQATT and CDR2 SNEGSKA (reference sequence). Trimming left V 3 bases short and J 7 bases short, with 12 bases between. The CDR3 runs 13 residues.